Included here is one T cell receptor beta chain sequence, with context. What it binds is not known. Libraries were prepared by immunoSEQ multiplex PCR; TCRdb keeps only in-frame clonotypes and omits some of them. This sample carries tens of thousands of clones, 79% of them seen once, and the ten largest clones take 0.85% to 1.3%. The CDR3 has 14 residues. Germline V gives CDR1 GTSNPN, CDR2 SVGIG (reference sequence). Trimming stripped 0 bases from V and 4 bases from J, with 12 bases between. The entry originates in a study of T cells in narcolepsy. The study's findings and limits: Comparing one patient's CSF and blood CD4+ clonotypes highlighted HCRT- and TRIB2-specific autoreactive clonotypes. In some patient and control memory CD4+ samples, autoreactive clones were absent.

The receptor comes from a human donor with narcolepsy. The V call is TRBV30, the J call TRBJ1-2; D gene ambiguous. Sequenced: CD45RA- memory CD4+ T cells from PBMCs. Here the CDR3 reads CAWSVIGAIYGYTF. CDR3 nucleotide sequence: TGTGCCTGGAGTGTAATCGGCGCTATCTATGGCTACACCTTC.